This T cell receptor (beta chain) was found in a study of blood T cell repertoires in COVID-19. Whole-study context: Sites across the United States, Italy and Spain contributed samples from acute and convalescent COVID-19. The analysed material was cDNA or gDNA that came from T cells, B-cell-depleted T cells, or PBMCs.

Study processing details: Amplification of reference gene primers provided the estimated nucleated cell counts. Using immunoSEQ multiplex PCR, the repertoire was profiled, and TCRdb retains in-frame clones only, with some absent. The V and J calls and clone size are taken from that table; D and trimming were inferred from the DNA. This sample yields under 75,000 clones, of which roughly 80% are seen a single time; roughly 18% belongs to the top ten. V lost 0 bases to trimming and J lost 4 bases; unmatched junction nucleotides: 1. Germline CDR1 is MNHEY and CDR2 is SVGEGT. This CDR3 has 15 residues. The source of this sequence is a man aged 70 or older who had recovered from COVID-19. This sequence joins TRBV6-2 or TRBV6-3 and TRBJ2-7; TRBD2 agrees at 12 bases. Sequencing used peripheral blood. The CDR3 sequence: CASSYSTSGGYEQYF. As DNA, the CDR3 is TGTGCCAGCAGTTACTCGACTAGCGGGGGTTACGAGCAGTACTTC.